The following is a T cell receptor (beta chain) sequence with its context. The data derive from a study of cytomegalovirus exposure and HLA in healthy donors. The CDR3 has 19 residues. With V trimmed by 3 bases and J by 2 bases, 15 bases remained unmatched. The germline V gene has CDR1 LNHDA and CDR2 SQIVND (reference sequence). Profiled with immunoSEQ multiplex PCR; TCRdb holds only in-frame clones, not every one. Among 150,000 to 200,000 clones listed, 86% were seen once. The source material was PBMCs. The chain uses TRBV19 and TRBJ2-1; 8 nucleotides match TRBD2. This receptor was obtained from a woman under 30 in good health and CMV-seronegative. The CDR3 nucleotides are TGTGCCAGTAGTATCGGACTAGCAAGATCCGGTACCACCTACAATGAGCAGTTCTTC. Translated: CASSIGLARSGTTYNEQFF.